This TCR beta chain was sequenced for a study of CD4 T cells in relation to SARS-CoV-2 and coronaviruses. On the study more broadly: TCR beta CDR3s were sequenced after roughly nine-day antigen culture of PBMCs.

CD4+ T cells from unexposed donors were obtained before the COVID-19 pandemic (2011-2018). CD4+ T cells were isolated from the cells after about 11 days of culture. CDR3 size: 14 residues. Trimming at V came to 4 bases and at J to 2 bases, leaving 4 bases not matched to a gene. The germline gives CDR1 SGHRS, CDR2 YFSETQ. Sequencing was performed with immunoSEQ multiplex PCR; in TCRdb, only in-frame clones are kept and a portion is missing. The sample holds tens of thousands of clones; about two thirds are singletons and the top ten take 12%. Turning to this clone: Its specificity is unknown.

The TCR comes from a human donor in good health. Sequenced: CD4+ T cells from PBMCs, cultured in vitro. The chain couples TRBV5-1 to TRBJ2-7; 9 bases agree with TRBD1. The CDR3 protein is CASSRQGDPYEQYF. In nucleotides, the CDR3 is TGCGCCAGCAGCCGACAGGGGGATCCCTACGAGCAGTACTTC.